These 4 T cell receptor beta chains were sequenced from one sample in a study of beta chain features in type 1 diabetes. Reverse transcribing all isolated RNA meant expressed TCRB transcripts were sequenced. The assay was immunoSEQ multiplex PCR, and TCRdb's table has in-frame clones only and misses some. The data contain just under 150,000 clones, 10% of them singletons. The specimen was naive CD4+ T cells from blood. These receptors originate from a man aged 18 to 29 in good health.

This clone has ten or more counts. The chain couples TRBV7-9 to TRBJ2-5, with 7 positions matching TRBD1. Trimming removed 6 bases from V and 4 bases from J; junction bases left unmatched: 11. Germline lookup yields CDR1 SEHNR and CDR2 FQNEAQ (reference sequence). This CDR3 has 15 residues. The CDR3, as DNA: TGTGCCAGCAGTCAAAGGACAGGTGGTGGAGAGACCCAGTACTTC. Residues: CASSQRTGGGETQYF.

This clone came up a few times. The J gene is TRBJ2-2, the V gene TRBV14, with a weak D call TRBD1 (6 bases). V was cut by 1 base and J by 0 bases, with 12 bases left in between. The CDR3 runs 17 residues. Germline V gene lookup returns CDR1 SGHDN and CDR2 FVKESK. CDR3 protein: CASSQVGWGPNTGELFF. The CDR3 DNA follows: TGTGCCAGCAGCCAAGTAGGTTGGGGGCCGAACACCGGGGAGCTGTTTTTT.

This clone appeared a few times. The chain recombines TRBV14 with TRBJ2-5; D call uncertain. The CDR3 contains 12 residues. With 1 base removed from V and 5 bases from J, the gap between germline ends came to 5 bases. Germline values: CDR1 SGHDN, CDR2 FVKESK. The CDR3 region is CASSQVGETQYF. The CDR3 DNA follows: TGTGCCAGCAGCCAAGTCGGTGAGACCCAGTACTTC.

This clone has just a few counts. The CDR3 DNA is TGTGCCAGCAGCAAGACTAGCGGGGGCTACAATGAGCAGTTCTTC. It translates to CASSKTSGGYNEQFF. This rearrangement joins TRBV11-2 to TRBJ2-1; 12 bases are a match to TRBD2. V gave up 5 bases and J gave up 3 bases; unmatched junction bases: 2. CDR3 length: 15 amino acids. Germline V gene sequence: CDR1 SGHAT, CDR2 FQNNGV.